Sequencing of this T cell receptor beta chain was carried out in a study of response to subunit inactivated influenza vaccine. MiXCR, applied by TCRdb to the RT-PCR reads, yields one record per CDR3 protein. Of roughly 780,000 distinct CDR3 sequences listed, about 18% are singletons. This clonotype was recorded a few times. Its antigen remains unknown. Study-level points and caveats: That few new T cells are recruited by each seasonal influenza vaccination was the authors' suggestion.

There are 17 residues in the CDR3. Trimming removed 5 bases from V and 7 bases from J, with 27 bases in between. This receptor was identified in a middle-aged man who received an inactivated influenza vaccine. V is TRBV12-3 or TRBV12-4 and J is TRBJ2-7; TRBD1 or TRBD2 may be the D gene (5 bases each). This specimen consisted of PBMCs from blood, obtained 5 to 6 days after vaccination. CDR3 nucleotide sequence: TGTGCCAGCAGTGGGGCCCGGGGTGACAGACCCTCGAGGGAGCAGTACTTC. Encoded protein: CASSGARGDRPSREQYF.